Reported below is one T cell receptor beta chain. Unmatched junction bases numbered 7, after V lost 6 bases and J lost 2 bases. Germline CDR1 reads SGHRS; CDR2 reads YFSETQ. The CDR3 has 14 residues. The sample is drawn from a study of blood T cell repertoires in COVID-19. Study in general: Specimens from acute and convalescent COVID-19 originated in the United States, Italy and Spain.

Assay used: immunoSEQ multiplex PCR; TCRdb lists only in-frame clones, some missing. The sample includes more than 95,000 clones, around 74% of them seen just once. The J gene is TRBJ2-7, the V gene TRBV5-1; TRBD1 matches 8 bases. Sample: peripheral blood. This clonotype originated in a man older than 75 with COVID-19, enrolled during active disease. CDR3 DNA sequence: TGCGCCAGCATCCCCGGACAGGGCCCCTACGAGCAGTACTTC. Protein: CASIPGQGPYEQYF. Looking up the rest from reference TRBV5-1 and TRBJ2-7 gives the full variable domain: KAGVTQTPRYLIKTRGQQVTLSCSPISGHRSVSWYQQTPGQGLQFLFEYFSETQRNKGNFPGRFSGRQFSNSRSEMNVSTLELGDSALYLCASIPGQGPYEQYFGPGTRLTVT.